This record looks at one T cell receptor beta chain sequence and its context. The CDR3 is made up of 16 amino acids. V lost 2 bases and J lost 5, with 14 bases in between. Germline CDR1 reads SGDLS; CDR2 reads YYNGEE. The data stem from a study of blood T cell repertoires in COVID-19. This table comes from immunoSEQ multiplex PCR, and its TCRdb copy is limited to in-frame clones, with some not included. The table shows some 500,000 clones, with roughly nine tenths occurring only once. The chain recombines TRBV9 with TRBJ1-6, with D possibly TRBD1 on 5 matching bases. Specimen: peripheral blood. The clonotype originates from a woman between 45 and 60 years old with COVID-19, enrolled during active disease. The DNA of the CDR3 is TGTGCCAGCAGCGTCGATTCAGGGAGGGATAATTCACCCCTCCACTTT. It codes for CASSVDSGRDNSPLHF.